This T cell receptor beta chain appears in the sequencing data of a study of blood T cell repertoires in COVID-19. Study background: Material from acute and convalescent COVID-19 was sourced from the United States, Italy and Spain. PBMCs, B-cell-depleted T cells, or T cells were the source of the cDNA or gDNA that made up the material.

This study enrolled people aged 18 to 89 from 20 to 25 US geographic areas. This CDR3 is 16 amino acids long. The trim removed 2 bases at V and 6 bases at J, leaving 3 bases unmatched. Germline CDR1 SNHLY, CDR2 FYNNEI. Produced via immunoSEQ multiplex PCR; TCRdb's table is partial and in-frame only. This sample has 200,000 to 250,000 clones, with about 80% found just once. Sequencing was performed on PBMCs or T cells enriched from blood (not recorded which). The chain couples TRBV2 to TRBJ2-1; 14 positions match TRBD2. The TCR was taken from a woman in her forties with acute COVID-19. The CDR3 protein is CASSESGLAGGNEQFF. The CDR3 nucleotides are TGTGCCAGCAGTGAATCCGGACTAGCGGGAGGCAATGAGCAGTTCTTC.